This entry lists 11 T cell receptor beta chains sequenced from one sample in a study of CD8+CD57+ T cells in acquired aplastic anemia. Using genomic DNA as the template, TCR beta VDJ and CDR3 profiling was carried out. TCRdb re-analysed the reads in MiXCR, keeping a single row per CDR3 protein. The table includes about 160,000 distinct CDR3 sequences, about half detected once. It was patients with CD8+CD57+ cell expansion by flow cytometry who were chosen for sequencing. The material sequenced was sorted CD4+, CD8+, or CD8+CD57+ T cells (not recorded which) from PBMCs. The receptors originated from a human donor with aplastic anemia.

For this clonotype: It may be a read error: a sequence one base away is much more abundant. The CDR3 does not end in the conserved phenylalanine or tryptophan, so this is likely a read error. The V and J genes are TRBV12-3 or TRBV12-4 and TRBJ1-2; possible D gene TRBD1, 5 bases. This CDR3 comprises 13 residues. The V and J ends lost 2 bases and 4 bases respectively, with 8 bases between them. CDR3 nucleotide sequence: TGTGCCAGCAGTTTACAGGGTTCCTATGGCTACACCCTC. Its protein product is CASSLQGSYGYTL.

This clonotype was counted at least ten times. V is TRBV6-1 and J is TRBJ1-6; D perhaps matches TRBD1 (5 bases). The CDR3 is 17 residues long. Trimming removed 5 bases at V and 0 bases at J, with 14 bases between. Germline V gives CDR1 MNHNS, CDR2 SASEGT. As DNA, the CDR3 is TGTGCCAGCAGTTCGGGACTTCCCAGCTCCTATAATTCACCCCTCCACTTT. It yields the protein CASSSGLPSSYNSPLHF.

Regarding this clonotype: A read error is possible here, since a much larger clone lies one base away. This sequence joins TRBV7-3 and TRBJ1-1; possible D gene TRBD1, 5 bases. Looked up from germline, CDR1 is SGHTA and CDR2 is FQGTGA. The CDR3 spans 16 residues. Deletions cut 6 bases from V and 4 bases from J, with 21 bases between. CDR3 DNA: TGTGCCAGCAGTTTGGTCCCGGGACGTATGAGCACTGAAGCTTTCTTT. Translating it yields CASSLVPGRMSTEAFF.

This clonotype is labeled as medium-sized. The genes are TRBV29-1 and TRBJ1-2; 9 nucleotides align to TRBD1. J was trimmed by 5 bases and V by 6 bases; bases with no gene match: 4. The CDR3 is 12 amino acids. Germline V lookup: CDR1 SQVTM, CDR2 ANQGSEA. CDR3 in amino acids: CSVGGQGYGYTF. The CDR3 coding sequence is TGCAGCGTGGGGGGACAGGGATATGGCTACACCTTC.

This clonotype showed up many times. In nucleotides, the CDR3 is TGTGCCAGTAGTATAGATCGCCTCCGCTCCTACAATGAGCAGTTCTTC. This codes for CASSIDRLRSYNEQFF. The rearrangement joins TRBV19 to TRBJ2-1; no definite D call. The CDR3 extends over 16 amino acids. Germline CDR1 is LNHDA and CDR2 is SQIVND (reference sequence). V lost 0 bases and J lost 0, with 9 bases in between.

The chain has TRBV12-3 or TRBV12-4 and TRBJ1-2; 8 nucleotides align to TRBD1. This CDR3 is built from 12 residues. Trimming at V came to 8 bases and at J to 5 bases, leaving 4 bases not matched to a gene. The DNA for the CDR3 is TGTGCCAGCCCTGGGGACAGGTATGGCTACACCTTC. Translated: CASPGDRYGYTF.

This clonotype came up many times. The chain couples TRBV15 to TRBJ1-4, with 7 bases fitting TRBD1. From germline, CDR1 is LNHNV and CDR2 YYDKDF (reference sequence). V lost 1 base to trimming and J lost 8 bases; unmatched junction nucleotides: 7. The CDR3 has 15 residues. This CDR3 reads CATSRGQGSTEKLFF. The CDR3 region has the DNA TGTGCCACCAGCAGAGGACAGGGATCCACAGAAAAACTGTTTTTT.

This clonotype was found many times. The junction departs from germline at one end; a sequencing error may be responsible. The rearrangement uses TRBV11-2 and TRBJ1-2, with 9 positions matching TRBD1. Germline loops: CDR1 SGHAT, CDR2 FQNNGV. The CDR3 sequence is 15 residues long. The chain's CDR3 is CASGFHRGRDYGYTF. The DNA of the CDR3 is TGTGCCAGCGGCTTCCACAGGGGGCGCGACTATGGCTACACCTTC.

This clonotype has only a few counts. A much larger clone lies one base from this, so it may be a read error. This chain joins TRBV7-2 and TRBJ2-3; D gene ambiguous. The CDR3 is 14 residues long. Germline CDR1 is SGHTA and CDR2 is FQGNSA. Deletions cut 6 bases from V and 4 bases from J, with 14 bases between. DNA for the CDR3: TGTGCCAGCAGTCCGTGGCAGAGCGCAGATACGCAGTATTTT. It specifies CASSPWQSADTQYF.

This clonotype has more than one count but fewer than ten. CDR3 bases: TGTGCCAGCAGTGATTTAGCTAGCACAGATACGCAGTATTTT. Amino acids: CASSDLASTDTQYF. The V call is TRBV25-1, the J call TRBJ2-3; D is undetermined. The V gene lost 3 bases and the J gene lost 0 bases, with 7 bases spanning the gap. CDR3 length: 14 amino acids. Germline-derived CDR1 and CDR2 are MGHDK and SYGVNS.

This clonotype was observed many times. The chain links TRBV16 to TRBJ1-1; D remains unclear. Germline V lookup: CDR1 KGHSY, CDR2 FQNENV. The CDR3 consists of 12 residues. Trimming stripped 5 bases from V and 4 bases from J, with 8 bases between. This CDR3 is CASSWVGTEAFF. The CDR3 DNA follows: TGTGCCAGCAGCTGGGTCGGCACTGAAGCTTTCTTT.